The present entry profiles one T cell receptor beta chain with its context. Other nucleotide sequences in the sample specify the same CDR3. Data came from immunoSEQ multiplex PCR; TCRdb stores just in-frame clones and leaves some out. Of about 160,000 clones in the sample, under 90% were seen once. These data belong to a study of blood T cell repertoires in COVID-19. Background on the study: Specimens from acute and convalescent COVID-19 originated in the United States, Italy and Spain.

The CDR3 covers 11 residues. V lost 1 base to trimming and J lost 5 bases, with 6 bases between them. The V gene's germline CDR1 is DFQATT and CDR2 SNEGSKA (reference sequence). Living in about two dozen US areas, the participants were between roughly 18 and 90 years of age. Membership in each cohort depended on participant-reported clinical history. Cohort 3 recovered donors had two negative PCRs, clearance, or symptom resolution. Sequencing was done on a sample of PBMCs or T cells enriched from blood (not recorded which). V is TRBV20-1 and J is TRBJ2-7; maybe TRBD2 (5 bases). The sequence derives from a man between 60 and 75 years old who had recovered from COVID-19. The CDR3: CSARGRDEQYF. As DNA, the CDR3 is TGCAGTGCTAGAGGGCGGGACGAGCAGTACTTC.